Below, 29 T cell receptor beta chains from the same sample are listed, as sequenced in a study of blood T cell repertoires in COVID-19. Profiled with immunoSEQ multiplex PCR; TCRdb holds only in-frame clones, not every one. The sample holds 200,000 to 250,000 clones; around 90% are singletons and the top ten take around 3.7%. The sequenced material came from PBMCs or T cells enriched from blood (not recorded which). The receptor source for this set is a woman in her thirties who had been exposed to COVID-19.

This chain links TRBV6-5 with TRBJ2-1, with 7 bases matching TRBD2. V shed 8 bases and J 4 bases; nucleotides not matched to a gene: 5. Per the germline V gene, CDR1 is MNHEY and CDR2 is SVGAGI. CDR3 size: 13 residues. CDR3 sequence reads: CASGREFYNEQFF. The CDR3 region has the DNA TGTGCCAGCGGGCGGGAGTTTTACAATGAGCAGTTCTTC.

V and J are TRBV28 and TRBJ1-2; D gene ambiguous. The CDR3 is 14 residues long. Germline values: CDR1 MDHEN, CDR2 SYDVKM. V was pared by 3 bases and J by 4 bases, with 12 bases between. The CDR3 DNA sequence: TGTGCCAGCAGTTTCACCCTAGCAGGCTATGGCTACACCTTC. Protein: CASSFTLAGYGYTF.

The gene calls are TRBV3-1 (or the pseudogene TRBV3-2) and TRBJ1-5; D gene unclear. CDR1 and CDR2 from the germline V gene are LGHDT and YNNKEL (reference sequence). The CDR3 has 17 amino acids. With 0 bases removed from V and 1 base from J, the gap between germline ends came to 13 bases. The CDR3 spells CASSQEGGGISNQPQHF. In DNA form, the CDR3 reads TGTGCCAGCAGCCAAGAAGGTGGAGGGATCAGCAATCAGCCCCAGCATTTT.

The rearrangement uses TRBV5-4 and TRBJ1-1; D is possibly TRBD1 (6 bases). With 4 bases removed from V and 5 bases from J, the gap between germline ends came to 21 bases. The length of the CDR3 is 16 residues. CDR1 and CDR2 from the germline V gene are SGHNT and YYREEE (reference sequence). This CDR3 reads CASSGRRQAGRTEAFF. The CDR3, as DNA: TGTGCCAGCAGCGGGCGCCGACAGGCGGGTAGGACTGAAGCTTTCTTT.

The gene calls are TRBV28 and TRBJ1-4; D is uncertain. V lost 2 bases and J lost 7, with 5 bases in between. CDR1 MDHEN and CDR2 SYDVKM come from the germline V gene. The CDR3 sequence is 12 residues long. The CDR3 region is CASSLTVEKLFF. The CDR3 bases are TGTGCCAGCAGTTTAACAGTTGAAAAACTGTTTTTT. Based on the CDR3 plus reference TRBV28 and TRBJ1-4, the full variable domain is DVKVTQSSRYLVKRTGEKVFLECVQDMDHENMFWYRQDPGLGLRLIYFSYDVKMKEKGDIPEGYSVSREKKERFSLILESASTNQTSMYLCASSLTVEKLFFGSGTQLSVL.

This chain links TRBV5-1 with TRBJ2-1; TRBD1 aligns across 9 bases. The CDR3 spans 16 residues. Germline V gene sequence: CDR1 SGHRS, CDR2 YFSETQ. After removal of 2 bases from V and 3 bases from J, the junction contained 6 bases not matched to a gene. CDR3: CASSLLPGQGYNEQFF. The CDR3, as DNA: TGCGCCAGCAGCTTATTACCGGGACAGGGCTACAATGAGCAGTTCTTC. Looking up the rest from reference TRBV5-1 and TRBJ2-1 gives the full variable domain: KAGVTQTPRYLIKTRGQQVTLSCSPISGHRSVSWYQQTPGQGLQFLFEYFSETQRNKGNFPGRFSGRQFSNSRSEMNVSTLELGDSALYLCASSLLPGQGYNEQFFGPGTRLTVL.

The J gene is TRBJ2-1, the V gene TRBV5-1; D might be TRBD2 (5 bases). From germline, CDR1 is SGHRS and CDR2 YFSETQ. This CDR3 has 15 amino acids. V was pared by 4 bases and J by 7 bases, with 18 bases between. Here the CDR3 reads CASSPFVGTGNEQFF. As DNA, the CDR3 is TGCGCCAGCAGCCCCTTCGTGGGAACGGGAAATGAGCAGTTCTTC.

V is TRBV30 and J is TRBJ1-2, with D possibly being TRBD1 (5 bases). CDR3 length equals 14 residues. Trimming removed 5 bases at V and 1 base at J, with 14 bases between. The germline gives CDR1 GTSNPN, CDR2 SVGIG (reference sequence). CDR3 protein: CAWSKGVINYGYTF. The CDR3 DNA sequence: TGTGCCTGGTCAAAAGGGGTGATTAACTATGGCTACACCTTC.

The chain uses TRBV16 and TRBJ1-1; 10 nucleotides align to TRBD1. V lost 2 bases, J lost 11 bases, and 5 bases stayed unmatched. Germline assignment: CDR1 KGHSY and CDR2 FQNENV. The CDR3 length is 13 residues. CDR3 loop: CASSQTTGGEAFF. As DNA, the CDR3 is TGTGCCAGCAGCCAAACGACAGGGGGCGAGGCTTTCTTT.

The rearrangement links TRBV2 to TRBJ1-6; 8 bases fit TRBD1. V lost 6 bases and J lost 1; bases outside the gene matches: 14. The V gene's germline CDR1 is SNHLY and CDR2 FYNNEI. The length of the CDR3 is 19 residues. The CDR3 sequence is CASRTGQGSAISYNSPLHF. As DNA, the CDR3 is TGTGCCAGCAGAACCGGACAGGGTTCCGCTATTTCCTATAATTCACCCCTCCACTTT.

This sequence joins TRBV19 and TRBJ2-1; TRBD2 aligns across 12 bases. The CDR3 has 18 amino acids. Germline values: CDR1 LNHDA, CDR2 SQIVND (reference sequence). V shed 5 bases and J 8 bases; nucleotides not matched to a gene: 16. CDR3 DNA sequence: TGTGCCAGTAGTCCACCCCTGGCTAGCGGGAGGGTTTGGGATGAGCAGTTCTTC. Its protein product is CASSPPLASGRVWDEQFF.

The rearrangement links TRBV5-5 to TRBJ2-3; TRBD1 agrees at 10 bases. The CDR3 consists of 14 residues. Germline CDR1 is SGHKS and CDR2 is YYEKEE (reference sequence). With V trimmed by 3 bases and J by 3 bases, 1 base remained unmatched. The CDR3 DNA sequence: TGTGCCAGCAGCTCGGGACAGGGGACAGATACGCAGTATTTT. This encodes CASSSGQGTDTQYF. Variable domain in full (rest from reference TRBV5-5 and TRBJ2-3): DAGVTQSPTHLIKTRGQQVTLRCSPISGHKSVSWYQQVLGQGPQFIFQYYEKEERGRGNFPDRFSARQFPNYSSELNVNALLLGDSALYLCASSSGQGTDTQYFGPGTRLTVL.

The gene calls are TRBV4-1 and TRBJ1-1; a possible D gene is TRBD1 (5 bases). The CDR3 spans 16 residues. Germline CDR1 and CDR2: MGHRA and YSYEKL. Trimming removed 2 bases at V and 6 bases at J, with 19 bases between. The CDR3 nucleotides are TGCGCCAGCAGCCAAAACTTCAGGGAAGAGACCCCTGAAGCTTTCTTT. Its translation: CASSQNFREETPEAFF.

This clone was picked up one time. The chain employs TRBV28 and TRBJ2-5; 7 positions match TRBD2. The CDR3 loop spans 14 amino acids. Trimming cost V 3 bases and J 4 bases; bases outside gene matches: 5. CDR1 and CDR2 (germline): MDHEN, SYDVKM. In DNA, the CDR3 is TGTGCCAGCAGTTTTGGGCGGGAGCGAGAGACCCAGTACTTC. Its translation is CASSFGRERETQYF.

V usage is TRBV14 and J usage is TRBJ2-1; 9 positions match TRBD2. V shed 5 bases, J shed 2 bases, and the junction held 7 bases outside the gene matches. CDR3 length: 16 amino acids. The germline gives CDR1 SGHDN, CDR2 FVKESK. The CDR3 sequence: CASSELAGRAYNEQFF. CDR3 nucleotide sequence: TGTGCCAGCAGCGAACTAGCGGGCCGCGCCTACAATGAGCAGTTCTTC. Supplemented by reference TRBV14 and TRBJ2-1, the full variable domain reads EAGVTQFPSHSVIEKGQTVTLRCDPISGHDNLYWYRRVMGKEIKFLLHFVKESKQDESGMPNNRFLAERTGGTYSTLKVQPAELEDSGVYFCASSELAGRAYNEQFFGPGTRLTVL.

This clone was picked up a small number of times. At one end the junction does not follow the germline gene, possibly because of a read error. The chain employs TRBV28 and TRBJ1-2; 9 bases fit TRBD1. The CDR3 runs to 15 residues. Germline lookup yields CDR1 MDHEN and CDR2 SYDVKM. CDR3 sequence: CASRLYRGQGYGCTF. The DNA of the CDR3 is TGTGCCAGCAGGCTATACAGGGGGCAGGGCTATGGCTGCACCTTC.

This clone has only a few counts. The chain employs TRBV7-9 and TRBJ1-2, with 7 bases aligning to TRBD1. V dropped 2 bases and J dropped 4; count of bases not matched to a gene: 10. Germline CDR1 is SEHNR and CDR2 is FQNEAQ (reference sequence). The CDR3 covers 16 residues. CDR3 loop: CASSLNNRGLPYGYTF. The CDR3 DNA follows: TGTGCCAGCAGCTTAAATAACAGGGGATTGCCCTATGGCTACACCTTC.

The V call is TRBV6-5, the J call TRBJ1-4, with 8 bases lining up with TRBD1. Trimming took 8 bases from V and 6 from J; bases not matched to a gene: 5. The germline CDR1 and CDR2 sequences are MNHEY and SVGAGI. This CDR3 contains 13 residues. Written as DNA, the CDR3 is TGTGCCAGCGGACAGGGACTTTATGAAAAACTGTTTTTT. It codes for CASGQGLYEKLFF.

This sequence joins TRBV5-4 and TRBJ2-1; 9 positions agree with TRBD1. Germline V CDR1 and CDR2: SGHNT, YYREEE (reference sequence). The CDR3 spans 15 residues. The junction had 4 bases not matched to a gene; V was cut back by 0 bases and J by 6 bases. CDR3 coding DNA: TGTGCCAGCAGCTTGGTGGGACAGGGTGGCAATGAGCAGTTCTTC. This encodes CASSLVGQGGNEQFF. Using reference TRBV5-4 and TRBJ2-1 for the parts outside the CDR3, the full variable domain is ETGVTQSPTHLIKTRGQQVTLRCSSQSGHNTVSWYQQALGQGPQFIFQYYREEENGRGNFPPRFSGLQFPNYSSELNVNALELDDSALYLCASSLVGQGGNEQFFGPGTRLTVL.

The CDR3 here is CASSYGTSGSVPDTQYF. The CDR3 bases are TGTGCCAGCAGTTACGGGACTAGCGGGAGTGTCCCAGATACGCAGTATTTT. The chain uses TRBV28 and TRBJ2-3, with 14 bases identical to TRBD2. The germline CDR1 and CDR2 sequences are MDHEN and SYDVKM. The CDR3 contains 17 residues. The V gene end was trimmed by 4 bases and the J gene end by 4 bases; junction bases not matched to a gene: 7.

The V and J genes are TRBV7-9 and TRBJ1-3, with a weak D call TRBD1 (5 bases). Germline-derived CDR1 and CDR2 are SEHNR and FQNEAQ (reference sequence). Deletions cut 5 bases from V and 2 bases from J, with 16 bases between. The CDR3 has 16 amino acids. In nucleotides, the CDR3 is TGTGCCAGCAGCGCAGTCGCGGGGGGGACTGGAAACACCATATATTTT. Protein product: CASSAVAGGTGNTIYF.

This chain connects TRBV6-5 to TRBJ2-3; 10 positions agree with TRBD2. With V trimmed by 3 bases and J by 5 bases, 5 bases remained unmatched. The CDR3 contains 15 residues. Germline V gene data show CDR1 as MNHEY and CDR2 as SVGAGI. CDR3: CASSYLAGALDTQYF. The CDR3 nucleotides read TGTGCCAGCAGTTATCTAGCGGGAGCGTTAGATACGCAGTATTTT.

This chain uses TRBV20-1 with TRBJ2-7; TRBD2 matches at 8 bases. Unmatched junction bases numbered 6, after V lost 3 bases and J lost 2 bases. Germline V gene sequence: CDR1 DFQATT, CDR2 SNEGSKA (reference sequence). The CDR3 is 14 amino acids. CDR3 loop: CSASRAGGPYEQYF. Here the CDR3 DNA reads TGCAGTGCTAGTAGGGCGGGAGGCCCCTACGAGCAGTACTTC.

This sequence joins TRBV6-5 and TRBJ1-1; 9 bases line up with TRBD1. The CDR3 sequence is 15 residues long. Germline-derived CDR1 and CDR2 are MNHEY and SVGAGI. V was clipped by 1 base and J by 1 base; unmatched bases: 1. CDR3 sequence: CASSYLGQGNTEAFF. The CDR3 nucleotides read TGTGCCAGCAGTTACTTGGGACAGGGGAACACTGAAGCTTTCTTT.

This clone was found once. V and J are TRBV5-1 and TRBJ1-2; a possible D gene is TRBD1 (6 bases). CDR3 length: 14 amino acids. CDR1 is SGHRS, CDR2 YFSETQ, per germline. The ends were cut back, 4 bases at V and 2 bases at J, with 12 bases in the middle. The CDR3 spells CASSPGQSNYGYTF. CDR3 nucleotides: TGCGCCAGCAGCCCGGGACAATCCAACTATGGCTACACCTTC.

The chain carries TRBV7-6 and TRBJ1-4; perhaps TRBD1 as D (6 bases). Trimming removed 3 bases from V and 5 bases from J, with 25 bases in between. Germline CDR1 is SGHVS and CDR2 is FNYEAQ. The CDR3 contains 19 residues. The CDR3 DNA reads TGTGCCAGCAGCTTCTTACCGGGACACGCACGACTTTTAAATGAAAAACTGTTTTTT. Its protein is CASSFLPGHARLLNEKLFF.

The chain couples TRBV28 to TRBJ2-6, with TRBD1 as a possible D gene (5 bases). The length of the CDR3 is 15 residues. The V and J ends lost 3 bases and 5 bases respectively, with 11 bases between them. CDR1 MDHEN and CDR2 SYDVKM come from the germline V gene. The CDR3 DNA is TGTGCCAGCAGTTTTGGTGACAGTAGGGCCAACGTCCTGACTTTC. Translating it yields CASSFGDSRANVLTF.

CDR3 nucleotides: TGCGCCAGCAGCCGAGCTGGGACAGGGGTAGCCAAAAACATTCAGTACTTC. Residues: CASSRAGTGVAKNIQYF. The chain links TRBV4-1 to TRBJ2-4; 10 bases match TRBD1. CDR3 size: 17 residues. CDR1 and CDR2 (germline): MGHRA, YSYEKL. Trimming cost V 4 bases and J 0 bases; bases outside gene matches: 6.

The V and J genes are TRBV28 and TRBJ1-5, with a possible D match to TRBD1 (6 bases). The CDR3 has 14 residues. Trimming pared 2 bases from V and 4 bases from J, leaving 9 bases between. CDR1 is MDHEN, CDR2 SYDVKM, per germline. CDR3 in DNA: TGTGCCAGCAGTTTAAATCAGGGGAATCAGCCCCAGCATTTT. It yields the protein CASSLNQGNQPQHF.